These 14 T cell receptor beta chains were sequenced from one sample in a study of breast tumors, draining lymph nodes, adjacent tissues. The lymph nodes were axillary draining lymph nodes from breast cancer patients. TCRdb re-derived calls from the multiplex PCR reads in MiXCR, one entry per CDR3 protein. The sample includes around 170,000 distinct CDR3 sequences, 30% to 35% of them seen just once. The material sequenced was axillary lymph node tissue. These TCRs come from a female donor with breast cancer. Some clones in this sample may be carry-over from other donors' samples.

This clonotype came up many times. This sequence joins TRBV4-2 and TRBJ2-5; TRBD1 agrees at 9 bases. The trim removed 4 bases at V and 1 base at J, leaving 4 bases unmatched. Germline CDR1 reads LGHNA; CDR2 reads YNFKEQ. The CDR3 consists of 15 residues. The CDR3 coding sequence is TGTGCCAGCAGCCTGGACAGGGGTTTCCAAGAGACCCAGTACTTC. Protein product: CASSLDRGFQETQYF.

Points on this clonotype: A much larger clonotype is one base distant, so this may be a read error. The rearrangement uses TRBV19 and TRBJ2-2; 7 bases line up with TRBD2. This CDR3 is 16 amino acids long. Germline CDR1 LNHDA, CDR2 SQIVND (reference sequence). CDR3 amino acids: CASSIASGANTRELFF. In DNA form, the CDR3 reads TGTGCCAGTAGTATCGCCAGCGGGGCGAACACCAGGGAGCTGTTTTTT. The whole variable domain, remainder taken from reference TRBV19 and TRBJ2-2, is DGGITQSPKYLFRKEGQNVTLSCEQNLNHDAMYWYRQDPGQGLRLIYYSQIVNDFQKGDIAEGYSVSREKKESFPLTVTSAQKNPTAFYLCASSIASGANTRELFFGEGSRLTVL.

CDR3 region: CASSSWDRGAQPQHF. CDR3 in DNA: TGTGCCAGCAGCTCCTGGGACAGGGGGGCTCAGCCCCAGCATTTT. The chain carries TRBV7-2 and TRBJ1-5, with 11 bases lining up with TRBD1. Germline values: CDR1 SGHTA, CDR2 FQGNSA. The CDR3 length is 15 residues. The V segment lost 4 bases and the J segment 6 bases; nucleotides outside the gene matches: 5.

This sequence joins TRBV6-5 and TRBJ2-3; D remains unclear. Per the germline V gene, CDR1 is MNHEY and CDR2 is SVGAGI. V was trimmed by 0 bases and J by 0 bases, leaving 13 bases between them. The CDR3 covers 17 residues. CDR3 sequence: CASSYSRAAYSTDTQYF. In nucleotides, the CDR3 is TGTGCCAGCAGTTACTCTCGGGCGGCCTATAGCACAGATACGCAGTATTTT.

The chain uses TRBV20-1 and TRBJ1-4; D unclear. Trimming pared 0 bases from V and 6 bases from J, leaving 8 bases between. Looked up from germline, CDR1 is DFQATT and CDR2 is SNEGSKA (reference sequence). CDR3 length equals 13 residues. CDR3 residues: CSARDVLDEKLFF. The CDR3, as DNA: TGCAGTGCTAGAGACGTACTAGATGAAAAACTGTTTTTT.

Of note for this clonotype: This sequence may be a read error, since a much larger clone differs from it by one base. J is TRBJ2-1 and V is TRBV7-6, with D possibly TRBD1 on 6 matching bases. Germline loops: CDR1 SGHVS, CDR2 FNYEAQ. This CDR3 is built from 14 residues. The CDR3 nucleotides read TGTGCCAACAGCTTAGCGTACAGGGACAATGAGCAGTTCTTC. It is translated as CANSLAYRDNEQFF.

As for this clonotype: At one end the junction does not follow the germline gene, possibly because of a read error. The chain carries TRBV9 and TRBJ2-6, with 10 bases aligning to TRBD1. There are 17 residues in the CDR3. Germline V CDR1 and CDR2: SGDLS, YYNGEE. CDR3 region: CASSGRDRGSGATVLTF. The DNA for the CDR3 is TGTGCCAGCAGCGGGAGGGACAGGGGCTCTGGGGCCACCGTCCTGACTTTC.

On this clonotype itself: Given a much more abundant clone one base away, this may be a read error. The rearrangement joins TRBV30 to TRBJ2-7; D remains ambiguous. Germline values: CDR1 GTSNPN, CDR2 SVGIG (reference sequence). There are 12 residues in the CDR3. The V end was cut by 3 bases, the J end by 5 bases, with 11 bases between. The CDR3 region has the DNA TGTGCCTGGAGCCCATTCTTACACGAGCAGTACTTC. Residues: CAWSPFLHEQYF.

This clonotype was counted at least ten times. The V gene is TRBV5-1, the J gene TRBJ1-2, with D perhaps TRBD1 (5 bases). Germline CDR1 SGHRS, CDR2 YFSETQ. The CDR3 consists of 15 residues. V lost 0 bases to trimming and J lost 2 bases, with 11 bases between them. CDR3 bases: TGCGCCAGCAGCTTGGATGAGGGGTCGAACTATGGCTACACCTTC. Protein product: CASSLDEGSNYGYTF.

This clonotype was counted at least ten times. The genes are TRBV7-2 and TRBJ1-2; D is unclear. The V end lost 1 base, the J end lost 4 bases, and 16 bases lay between the germline ends. The CDR3 is 16 residues long. Germline CDR1 and CDR2: SGHTA and FQGNSA. CDR3 DNA: TGTGCCAGCAGCTTAGGAATAGTTGGGGTTGGCTATGGCTACACCTTC. This sequence encodes CASSLGIVGVGYGYTF.

The V gene is TRBV6-1, the J gene TRBJ2-4; D may be TRBD2 (5 bases). Germline CDR1 MNHNS, CDR2 SASEGT. V was clipped by 4 bases and J by 2 bases, with 9 bases between them. This CDR3 region has 14 residues. CDR3 region: CASSASGTKNIQYF. The DNA of the CDR3 is TGTGCCAGCAGTGCGAGCGGAACCAAAAACATTCAGTACTTC.

In this sample, this clonotype turned up many times. The rearrangement uses TRBV12-3 or TRBV12-4 and TRBJ1-2; 7 nucleotides match TRBD1. V gave up 2 bases and J gave up 8 bases; unmatched junction bases: 11. CDR3 size: 15 residues. CDR3 loop: CASSLRPTGDKGYTF. CDR3 coding DNA: TGTGCCAGCAGTTTAAGGCCTACAGGGGACAAAGGCTACACCTTC.

Concerning this clonotype itself: The CDR3 does not close with the conserved phenylalanine or tryptophan, likely indicating a read error. Here the CDR3 DNA reads TGTGCCACCAACGCAGGGGGCCCTAATCAGCCCCAGCATCTT. It codes for CATNAGGPNQPQHL. This chain uses TRBV27 with TRBJ1-5; 8 bases line up with TRBD1. The length of the CDR3 is 14 residues. V was pared by 10 bases and J by 4 bases, with 9 bases of the junction left unmatched. Germline CDR1 is MNHEY and CDR2 is SMNVEV (reference sequence).

This clonotype was recorded at least ten times. The genes are TRBV3-1 and TRBJ1-6; D possibly corresponds to TRBD1 (5 bases). This CDR3 spans 21 amino acids. Trimming shortened V by 3 bases and J by 0 bases, and 24 bases separated the two germline ends. From germline, CDR1 is LGHDT and CDR2 YNNKEL (reference sequence). The CDR3 coding sequence is TGTGCCAGCAGCCAGAGCGAGATCACCGGGACTCTAAGCTCCTATAATTCACCCCTCCACTTT. Its protein is CASSQSEITGTLSSYNSPLHF.